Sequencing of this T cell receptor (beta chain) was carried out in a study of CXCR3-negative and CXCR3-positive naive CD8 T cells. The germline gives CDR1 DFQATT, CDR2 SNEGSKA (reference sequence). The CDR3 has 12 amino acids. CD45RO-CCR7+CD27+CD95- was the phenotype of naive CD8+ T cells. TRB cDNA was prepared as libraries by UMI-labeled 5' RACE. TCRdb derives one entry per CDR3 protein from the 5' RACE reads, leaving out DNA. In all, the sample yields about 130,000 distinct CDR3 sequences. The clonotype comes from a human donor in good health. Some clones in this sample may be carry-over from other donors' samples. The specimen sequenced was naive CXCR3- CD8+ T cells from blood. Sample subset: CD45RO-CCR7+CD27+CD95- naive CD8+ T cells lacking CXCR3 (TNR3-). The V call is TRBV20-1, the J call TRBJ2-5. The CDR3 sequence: CSASEVQETQYF.